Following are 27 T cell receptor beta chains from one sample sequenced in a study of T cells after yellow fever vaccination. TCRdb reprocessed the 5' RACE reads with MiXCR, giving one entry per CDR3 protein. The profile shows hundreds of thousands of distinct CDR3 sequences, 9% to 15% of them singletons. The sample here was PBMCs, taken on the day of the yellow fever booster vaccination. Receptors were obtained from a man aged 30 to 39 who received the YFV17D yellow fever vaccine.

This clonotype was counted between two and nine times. CDR3 DNA: TGTGCCAGCAGCAAAAGGGCGCGGACAGGGCCTAATCAGCCCCAGCATTTT. Translated: CASSKRARTGPNQPQHF. The chain uses TRBV21-1 and TRBJ1-5; whether TRBD1, the table's D call, matches the DNA was not checked. TRBV21-1 is termed a pseudogene. The CDR3 is made up of 17 amino acids.

The CDR3 protein is CASSSVRGQETQYF. Here the CDR3 DNA reads TGTGCCAGTAGTTCCGTGAGGGGTCAAGAGACCCAGTACTTC. The chain combines TRBV19 with TRBJ2-5; either TRBD1 or TRBD2 may fit D (5 bases each). The CDR3 runs 14 residues. Germline-derived CDR1 and CDR2 are LNHDA and SQIVND (reference sequence). V lost 5 bases, J lost 2 bases, and 12 bases lay in between.

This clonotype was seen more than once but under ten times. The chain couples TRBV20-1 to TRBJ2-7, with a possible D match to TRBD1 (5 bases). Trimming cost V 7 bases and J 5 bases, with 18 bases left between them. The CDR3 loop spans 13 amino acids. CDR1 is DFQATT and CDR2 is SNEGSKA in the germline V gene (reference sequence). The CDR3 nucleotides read TGCAGTGTTTTGTGGCAGGGAATGAACGAGCAGTACTTC. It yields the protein CSVLWQGMNEQYF.

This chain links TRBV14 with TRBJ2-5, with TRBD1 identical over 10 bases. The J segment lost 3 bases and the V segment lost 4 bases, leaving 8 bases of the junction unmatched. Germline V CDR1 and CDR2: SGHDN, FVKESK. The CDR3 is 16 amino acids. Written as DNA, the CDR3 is TGTGCCAGCAGCCCCAAGGACAGGGGGGCTGAAGAGACCCAGTACTTC. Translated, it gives CASSPKDRGAEETQYF.

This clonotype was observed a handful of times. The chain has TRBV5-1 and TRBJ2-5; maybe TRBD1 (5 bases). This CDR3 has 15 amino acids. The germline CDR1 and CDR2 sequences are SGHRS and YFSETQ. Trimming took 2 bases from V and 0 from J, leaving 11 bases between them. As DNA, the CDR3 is TGCGCCAGCAGCTTACAGGAGAAATACCAAGAGACCCAGTACTTC. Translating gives CASSLQEKYQETQYF. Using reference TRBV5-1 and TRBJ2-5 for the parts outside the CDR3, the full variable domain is KAGVTQTPRYLIKTRGQQVTLSCSPISGHRSVSWYQQTPGQGLQFLFEYFSETQRNKGNFPGRFSGRQFSNSRSEMNVSTLELGDSALYLCASSLQEKYQETQYFGPGTRLLVL.

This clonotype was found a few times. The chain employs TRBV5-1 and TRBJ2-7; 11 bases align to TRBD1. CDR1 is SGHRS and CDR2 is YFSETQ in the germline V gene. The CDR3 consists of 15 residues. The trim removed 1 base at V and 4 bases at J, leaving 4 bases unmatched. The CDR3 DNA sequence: TGCGCCAGCAGCTTGAATGGACAGGGGGCGTACGAGCAGTACTTC. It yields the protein CASSLNGQGAYEQYF.

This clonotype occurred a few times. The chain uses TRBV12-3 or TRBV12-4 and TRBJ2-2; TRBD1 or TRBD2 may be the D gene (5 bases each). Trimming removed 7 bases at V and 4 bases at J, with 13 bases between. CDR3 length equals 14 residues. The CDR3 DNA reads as TGTGCCAGCATCTCCGGGACGGCCACCGGGGAGCTGTTTTTT. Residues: CASISGTATGELFF.

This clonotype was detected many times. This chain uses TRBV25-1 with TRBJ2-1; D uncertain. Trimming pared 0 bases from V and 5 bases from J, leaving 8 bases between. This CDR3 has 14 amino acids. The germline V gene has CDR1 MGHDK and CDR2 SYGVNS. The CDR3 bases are TGTGCCAGCAGTGAATACCGCCTTGACAATGAGCAGTTCTTC. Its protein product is CASSEYRLDNEQFF.

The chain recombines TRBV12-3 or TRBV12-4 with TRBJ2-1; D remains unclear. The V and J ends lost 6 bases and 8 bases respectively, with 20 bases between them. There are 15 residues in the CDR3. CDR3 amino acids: CASSNSVGLPDEQFF. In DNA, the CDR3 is TGTGCCAGCAGCAACTCTGTAGGCTTACCAGATGAGCAGTTCTTC.

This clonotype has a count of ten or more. This chain's CDR3 is CASSPQSGLRTDTQYF. CDR3 sequence (DNA): TGTGCCAGCAGCCCCCAAAGCGGGTTACGCACAGATACGCAGTATTTT. The genes are TRBV9 and TRBJ2-3; weak D call: TRBD2 (6 bases). The CDR3 length is 16 residues. Germline assignment: CDR1 SGDLS and CDR2 YYNGEE. Trimming stripped 4 bases from V and 1 base from J, with 16 bases between.

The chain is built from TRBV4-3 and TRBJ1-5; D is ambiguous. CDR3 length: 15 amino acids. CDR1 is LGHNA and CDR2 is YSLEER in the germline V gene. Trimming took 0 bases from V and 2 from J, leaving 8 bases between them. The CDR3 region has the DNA TGCGCCAGCAGCCAAGAGCCGCGAGGCAATCAGCCCCAGCATTTT. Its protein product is CASSQEPRGNQPQHF.

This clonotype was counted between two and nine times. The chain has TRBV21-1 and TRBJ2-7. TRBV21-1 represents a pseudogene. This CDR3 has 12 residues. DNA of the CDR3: TGTGCCAGCACACAGCCTCCCTACGAGCAGTACTTC. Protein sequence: CASTQPPYEQYF.

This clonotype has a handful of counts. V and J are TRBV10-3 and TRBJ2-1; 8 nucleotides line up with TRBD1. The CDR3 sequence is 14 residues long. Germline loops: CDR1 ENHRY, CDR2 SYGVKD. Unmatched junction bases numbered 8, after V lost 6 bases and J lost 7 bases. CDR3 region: CAISAGQGLNEQFF. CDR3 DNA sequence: TGTGCCATCAGCGCAGGACAGGGCCTAAATGAGCAGTTCTTC.

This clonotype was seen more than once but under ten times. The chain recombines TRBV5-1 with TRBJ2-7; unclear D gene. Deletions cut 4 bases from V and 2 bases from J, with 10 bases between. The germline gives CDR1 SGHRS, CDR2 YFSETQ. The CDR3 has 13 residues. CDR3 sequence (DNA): TGCGCCAGCAGCGCCGAAAGCGCCTACGAGCAGTACTTC. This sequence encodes CASSAESAYEQYF.

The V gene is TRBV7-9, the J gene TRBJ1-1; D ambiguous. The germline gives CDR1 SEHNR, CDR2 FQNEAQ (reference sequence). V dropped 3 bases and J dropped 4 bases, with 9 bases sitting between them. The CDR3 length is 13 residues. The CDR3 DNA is TGTGCCAGCAGCTTTCGAGAGATCACTGAAGCTTTCTTT. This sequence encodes CASSFREITEAFF.

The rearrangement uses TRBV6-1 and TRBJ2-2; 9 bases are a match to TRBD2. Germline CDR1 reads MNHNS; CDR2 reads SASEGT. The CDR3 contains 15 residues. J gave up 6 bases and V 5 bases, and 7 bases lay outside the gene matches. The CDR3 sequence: CASSRSGSGPGELFF. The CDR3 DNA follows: TGTGCCAGCAGTCGTAGCGGGAGTGGGCCCGGGGAGCTGTTTTTT.

CDR3 residues: CASSLRTSGLDEQFF. CDR3 DNA: TGTGCCAGCAGCTTGAGGACTAGCGGATTGGATGAGCAGTTCTTC. The chain carries TRBV5-4 and TRBJ2-1, with TRBD2 identical over 10 bases. The V gene end was trimmed by 1 base and the J gene end by 8 bases; junction bases not matched to a gene: 6. CDR1 is SGHNT, CDR2 YYREEE, per germline (reference sequence). This CDR3 comprises 15 residues.

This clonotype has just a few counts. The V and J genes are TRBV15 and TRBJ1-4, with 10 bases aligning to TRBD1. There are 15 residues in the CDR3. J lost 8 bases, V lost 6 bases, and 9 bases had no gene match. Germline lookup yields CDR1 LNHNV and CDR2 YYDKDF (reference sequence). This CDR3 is CATSLDRGLGEKLFF. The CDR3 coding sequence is TGTGCCACCAGTCTCGACAGGGGGCTCGGAGAAAAACTGTTTTTT.

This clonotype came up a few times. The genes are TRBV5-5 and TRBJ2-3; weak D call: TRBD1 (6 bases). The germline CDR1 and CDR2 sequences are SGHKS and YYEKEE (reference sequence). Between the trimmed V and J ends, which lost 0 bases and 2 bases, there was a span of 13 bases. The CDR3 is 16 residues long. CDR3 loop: CASSLEARGLTDTQYF. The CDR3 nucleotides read TGTGCCAGCAGCTTGGAGGCCAGGGGCCTCACAGATACGCAGTATTTT.

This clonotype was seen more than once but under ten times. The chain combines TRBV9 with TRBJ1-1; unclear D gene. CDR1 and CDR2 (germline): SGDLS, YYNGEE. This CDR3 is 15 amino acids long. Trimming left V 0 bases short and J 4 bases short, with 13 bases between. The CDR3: CASSVGSRVTTEAFF. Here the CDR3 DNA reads TGTGCCAGCAGCGTAGGGAGCCGGGTGACCACTGAAGCTTTCTTT.

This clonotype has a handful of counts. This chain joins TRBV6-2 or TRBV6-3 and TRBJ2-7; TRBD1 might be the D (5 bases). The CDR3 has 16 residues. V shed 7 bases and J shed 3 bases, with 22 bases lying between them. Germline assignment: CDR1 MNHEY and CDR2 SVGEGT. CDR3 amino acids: CASTPLDQGSYYEQYF. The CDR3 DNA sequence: TGTGCCAGCACCCCACTCGACCAGGGTTCCTACTACGAGCAGTACTTC.

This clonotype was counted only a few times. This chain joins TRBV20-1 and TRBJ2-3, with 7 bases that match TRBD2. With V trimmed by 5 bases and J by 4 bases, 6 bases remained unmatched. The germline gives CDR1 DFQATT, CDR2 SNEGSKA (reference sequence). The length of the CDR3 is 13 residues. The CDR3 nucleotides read TGCAGTGCTGACCGGACTAGTTCAGATACGCAGTATTTT. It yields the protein CSADRTSSDTQYF.

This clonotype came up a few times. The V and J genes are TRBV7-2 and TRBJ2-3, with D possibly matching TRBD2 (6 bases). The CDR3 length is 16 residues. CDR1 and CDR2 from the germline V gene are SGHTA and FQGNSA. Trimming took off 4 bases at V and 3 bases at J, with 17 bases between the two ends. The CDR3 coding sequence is TGTGCCAGCAGCTCGTCCCCTGGGACTGGAACAGATACGCAGTATTTT. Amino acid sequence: CASSSSPGTGTDTQYF.

The CDR3 DNA reads TGTGCCAGCTCACCACGGACAGGGTCGGACAATGAGCAGTTCTTC. Amino acid sequence: CASSPRTGSDNEQFF. This chain links TRBV18 with TRBJ2-1; 8 bases match TRBD1. The germline V gene encodes CDR1 KGHSH and CDR2 LQKENI. The CDR3 loop spans 15 amino acids. With 1 base clipped from V and 5 bases from J, the junction kept 4 bases outside the gene matches.

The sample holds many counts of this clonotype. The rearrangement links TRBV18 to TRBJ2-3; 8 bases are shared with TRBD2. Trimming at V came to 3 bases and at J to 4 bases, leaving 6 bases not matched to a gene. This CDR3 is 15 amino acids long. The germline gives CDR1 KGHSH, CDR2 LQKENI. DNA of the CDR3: TGTGCCAGCTCACCCTATAGCGGGACGGCAGATACGCAGTATTTT. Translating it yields CASSPYSGTADTQYF.

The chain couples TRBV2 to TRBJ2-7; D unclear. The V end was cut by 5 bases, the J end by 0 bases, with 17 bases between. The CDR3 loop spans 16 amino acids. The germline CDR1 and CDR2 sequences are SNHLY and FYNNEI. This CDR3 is CASSMETFKNSYEQYF. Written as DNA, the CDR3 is TGTGCCAGCAGTATGGAGACTTTCAAAAACTCCTACGAGCAGTACTTC.

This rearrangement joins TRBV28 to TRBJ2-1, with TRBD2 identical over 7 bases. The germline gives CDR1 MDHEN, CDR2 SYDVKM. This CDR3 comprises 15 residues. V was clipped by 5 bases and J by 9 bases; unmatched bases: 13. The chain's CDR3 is CASSLRPGTKPEQFF. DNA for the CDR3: TGTGCCAGCAGTCTTCGACCCGGGACTAAGCCTGAGCAGTTCTTC. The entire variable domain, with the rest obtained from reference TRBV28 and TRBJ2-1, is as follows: DVKVTQSSRYLVKRTGEKVFLECVQDMDHENMFWYRQDPGLGLRLIYFSYDVKMKEKGDIPEGYSVSREKKERFSLILESASTNQTSMYLCASSLRPGTKPEQFFGPGTRLTVL.